These 13 T cell receptor beta chains were all obtained from the same sample, sequenced in a study of blood T cell repertoires in COVID-19. Method: immunoSEQ multiplex PCR; TCRdb's copy keeps in-frame clones and lacks some. The repertoire includes about 76,000 clones, approximately 78% of them detected once, and around a quarter sits in the top ten. Specimen: peripheral blood. These receptors came from a human donor in a cohort sampled during active COVID-19.

The chain carries TRBV28 and TRBJ1-6; the match to TRBD1 covers 7 bases. Losses at the gene ends were 2 bases for V and 7 bases for J; bases not matched to a gene: 5. This CDR3 is built from 15 residues. Germline CDR1 MDHEN, CDR2 SYDVKM. CDR3 protein: CASSLQGVPNSPLHF. CDR3 DNA sequence: TGTGCCAGCAGTTTACAGGGGGTACCGAATTCACCCCTCCACTTT.

The chain recombines TRBV6-1 with TRBJ2-3; D may be TRBD1 (6 bases). V was pared by 8 bases and J by 0 bases, with 15 bases between. The CDR3 extends over 15 amino acids. CDR1 is MNHNS and CDR2 is SASEGT in the germline V gene. The CDR3 DNA sequence: TGTGCCAGCGGAAGTAAGGGGGTGAGCACAGATACGCAGTATTTT. Translation: CASGSKGVSTDTQYF.

CDR3 residues: CASSFGTATEEQYF. CDR3 nucleotides: TGTGCCAGCAGTTTCGGGACAGCTACAGAGGAGCAGTACTTC. The genes are TRBV6-6 and TRBJ2-7; 7 bases align to TRBD1. The CDR3 runs 14 residues. Per the germline V gene, CDR1 is MNHNY and CDR2 is SVGAGI (reference sequence). Germline trimming cut 4 bases from V and 7 bases from J; bases unmatched to any gene: 10.

This chain uses TRBV7-3 with TRBJ2-7; a possible D gene is TRBD1 (6 bases). This CDR3 region has 15 residues. CDR1 is SGHTA and CDR2 is FQGTGA in the germline V gene. V lost 3 bases, J lost 4 bases, and 16 bases lay in between. CDR3 DNA sequence: TGTGCCAGCAGCTTGGGACCGGGACAAATGTACGAGCAGTACTTC. It specifies CASSLGPGQMYEQYF. The whole variable domain, remainder taken from reference TRBV7-3 and TRBJ2-7, is GAGVSQTPSNKVTEKGKYVELRCDPISGHTALYWYRQSLGQGPEFLIYFQGTGAADDSGLPNDRFFAVRPEGSVSTLKIQRTERGDSAVYLCASSLGPGQMYEQYFGPGTRLTVT.

J is TRBJ1-2 and V is TRBV30; 9 positions match TRBD1. This CDR3 has 13 amino acids. V trimming: 1 base; J trimming: 5 bases; junction bases outside the gene matches: 2. Germline CDR1 is GTSNPN and CDR2 is SVGIG (reference sequence). The chain's CDR3 is CAWSGTGVYGYTF. CDR3 nucleotide sequence: TGTGCCTGGAGTGGGACAGGGGTATATGGCTACACCTTC.

The CDR3 DNA follows: TGCGCCGCAGCTCGGTCGGGGGAGCCCACAGATACGCAGTATTTT. This gives the protein CAAARSGEPTDTQYF. The V gene is TRBV5-1, the J gene TRBJ2-3; tentatively, D is TRBD2 (6 bases). Trimming cost V 10 bases and J 2 bases, with 20 bases left between them. Germline CDR1 is SGHRS and CDR2 is YFSETQ. This CDR3 comprises 15 residues.

This chain connects TRBV7-9 to TRBJ1-6; D gene uncertain. CDR1 SEHNR and CDR2 FQNEAQ come from the germline V gene (reference sequence). Deletions cut 1 base from V and 7 bases from J, with 11 bases between. The CDR3 runs to 15 residues. The CDR3 DNA reads TGTGCCAGCAGCTTAGTCGGGGTTGGGAATTCACCCCTCCACTTT. Its translation is CASSLVGVGNSPLHF.

This chain links TRBV10-2 with TRBJ1-2; TRBD1 aligns across 7 bases. CDR1 and CDR2 from the germline V gene are WSHSY and SAAADI. J lost 4 bases, V lost 10 bases, and 6 bases had no gene match. This CDR3 has 12 residues. CDR3 region: CATWTGGYGYTF. In DNA, the CDR3 is TGCGCCACCTGGACAGGAGGCTATGGCTACACCTTC.

The rearrangement links TRBV10-3 to TRBJ2-1; D perhaps matches TRBD1 (6 bases). V lost 6 bases to trimming and J lost 4 bases, with 16 bases between them. This CDR3 comprises 15 residues. CDR1 and CDR2 from the germline V gene are ENHRY and SYGVKD. The CDR3 nucleotides are TGTGCCATCAGAGAGAATACAGGGTTATACAATGAGCAGTTCTTC. It codes for CAIRENTGLYNEQFF.

The CDR3 reads CASSWNSGASDTQYF. In DNA form, the CDR3 reads TGTGCCAGCAGCTGGAATAGCGGGGCATCAGATACGCAGTATTTT. The rearrangement links TRBV5-4 to TRBJ2-3; 8 bases line up with TRBD2. Germline values: CDR1 SGHNT, CDR2 YYREEE (reference sequence). There are 15 residues in the CDR3. With V trimmed by 3 bases and J by 4 bases, 7 bases remained unmatched.

This chain connects TRBV7-9 to TRBJ1-3, with D possibly matching TRBD1 (5 bases). The V and J ends lost 8 bases and 1 base respectively, with 12 bases between them. Germline V lookup: CDR1 SEHNR, CDR2 FQNEAQ (reference sequence). The CDR3 has 14 residues. The chain's CDR3 is CASGAPSSGNTIYF. The CDR3 DNA reads as TGTGCCAGCGGGGCCCCCTCATCTGGAAACACCATATATTTT.

The rearrangement uses TRBV6-5 and TRBJ1-2, with 10 bases lining up with TRBD1. After removal of 6 bases from V and 6 bases from J, the junction contained 7 bases not matched to a gene. The V gene's germline CDR1 is MNHEY and CDR2 SVGAGI. The CDR3 has 14 residues. CDR3 bases: TGTGCCAGCAGCCAGGGACAGGGGCGAAATGGCTACACCTTC. It yields the protein CASSQGQGRNGYTF.

The rearrangement uses TRBV11-3 and TRBJ2-2; D possibly uses TRBD1 or TRBD2 (6 bases each). Deletions cut 5 bases from V and 0 bases from J, with 16 bases between. The CDR3 has 17 amino acids. Germline lookup yields CDR1 SGHNT and CDR2 YENEEA. The CDR3 sequence: CASSVGGGSSNTGELFF. CDR3 DNA: TGTGCCAGCAGCGTAGGAGGGGGATCCTCGAACACCGGGGAGCTGTTTTTT.